The TCR beta chain under discussion was sequenced for a study of T-cell memory formation after mild COVID-19. Overall study context: TCR clusters were mostly donor specific.

Using constant-segment primers, 5'RACE produced TCR alpha and TCR beta cDNA libraries carrying sample barcodes and UMIs. TCRdb re-called the 5' RACE reads through MiXCR, storing one row per CDR3 protein. This sample has fewer than 650,000 distinct CDR3 sequences, with roughly 17% found just once. Trimming removed 9 bases at V and 1 base at J, with 15 bases between. This CDR3 region has 14 residues. Source material: PBMCs or a T cell subset sorted from them (not recorded which). The origin of this receptor is an adult woman who had mild COVID-19 (a few samples of this study predate the infection). Cell type and time point are not known. The chain links TRBV12-3 or TRBV12-4 to TRBJ1-1, with D perhaps matching TRBD1 (6 bases). CDR3 nucleotides: TGTGCCAGTACAGGGCCCCACTCGAACACTGAAGCTTTCTTT. Residues: CASTGPHSNTEAFF.